Below, 25 T cell receptor beta chains from the same sample are listed, as sequenced in a study of shared clonotypes between healthy human individuals (dated by TCRdb to between 2020 and 2021). Library prep was done by the immunoSEQ multiplex PCR assay. Held by TCRdb, this immuneACCESS table contains in-frame sequences only and omits some clones. Under half of the omission traces to an unresolved V gene where checked; the cause of the rest is unknown. A total of 2 million to 2.5 million clones appear in this sample, roughly 95% of them only once. The ten most abundant clones make up approximately 0.13% of the sample. The source material was naive CD4+ T cells sorted from blood. Interpreted using the paper, the cell subset or site label stands for: CD45RA+ positively selected. The receptors were gathered from a man aged 18 to 29 in good health.

The J gene is TRBJ1-5, the V gene TRBV5-5; D is uncertain. V lost 0 bases and J lost 0, with 7 bases in between. Germline V CDR1 and CDR2: SGHKS, YYEKEE (reference sequence). This CDR3 comprises 15 residues. The CDR3 DNA follows: TGTGCCAGCAGCTTGGAGGGTAATAGCAATCAGCCCCAGCATTTT. Translation gives CASSLEGNSNQPQHF.

The CDR3 sequence: CASSQFQSVGVYEQYF. The CDR3 region has the DNA TGCGCCAGCAGCCAATTTCAAAGCGTTGGGGTGTACGAGCAGTACTTC. The rearrangement joins TRBV4-3 to TRBJ2-7, with unresolved D. V was shortened by 2 bases and J by 4 bases, with 18 bases between the two germline ends. Germline V CDR1 and CDR2: LGHNA, YSLEER. The CDR3 spans 16 residues.

The V gene is TRBV15, the J gene TRBJ2-7, with D tentatively TRBD1 or TRBD2 (5 bases each). Trimming shortened V by 8 bases and J by 1 base, and 18 bases separated the two germline ends. Germline V gene data show CDR1 as LNHNV and CDR2 as YYDKDF (reference sequence). The length of the CDR3 is 15 residues. The CDR3 protein is CATDLTGRRSYEQYF. DNA for the CDR3: TGTGCCACCGACCTCACGGGACGCCGGTCCTACGAGCAGTACTTC.

The J gene is TRBJ1-2, the V gene TRBV7-8, with D perhaps TRBD1 (6 bases). CDR1 and CDR2 from the germline V gene are SGHVS and FQNEAQ. This CDR3 contains 15 residues. V dropped 5 bases and J dropped 4 bases, with 17 bases sitting between them. The DNA of the CDR3 is TGTGCCAGCAGCCCGGGGGGGCTCCGCGCCTATGGCTACACCTTC. Protein sequence: CASSPGGLRAYGYTF.

About this clone itself: The same CDR3 also results from other DNA sequences found in this sample. The chain joins TRBV29-1 to TRBJ1-2, with 7 bases aligning to TRBD1. Trimming removed 3 bases from V and 4 bases from J; junction bases left unmatched: 8. The CDR3 is 14 amino acids. Germline CDR1 is SQVTM and CDR2 is ANQGSEA. The CDR3 DNA is TGCAGCGTTGAGGAGAGGGGGCTGCCCTATGGCTACACCTTC. The encoded protein is CSVEERGLPYGYTF.

The chain links TRBV6-4 to TRBJ2-7; TRBD2 aligns across 7 bases. There are 15 residues in the CDR3. Per the germline V gene, CDR1 is MRHNA and CDR2 is SNTAGT. V shed 1 base, J shed 3 bases, and the junction held 6 bases outside the gene matches. The CDR3 protein is CASSDFWRGNYEQYF. CDR3 bases: TGTGCCAGCAGTGACTTTTGGCGGGGGAACTACGAGCAGTACTTC.

Of note for this clone: Other DNA sequences in the sample encode the same CDR3. J is TRBJ2-5 and V is TRBV2; D gene unclear. CDR3 length: 11 amino acids. Germline values: CDR1 SNHLY, CDR2 FYNNEI. The V gene lost 6 bases and the J gene lost 4 bases, with 6 bases spanning the gap. In DNA form, the CDR3 reads TGTGCCAGCAGGGGTGGAGAGACCCAGTACTTC. Translating gives CASRGGETQYF.

On this clone: This specimen includes other DNA sequences encoding the same CDR3. The chain recombines TRBV2 with TRBJ2-7; TRBD1 is a possible D gene (6 bases). CDR1 is SNHLY, CDR2 FYNNEI, per germline. Trimming stripped 1 base from V and 5 bases from J, with 6 bases between. The length of the CDR3 is 12 residues. CDR3 amino acids: CASSEGGHEQYF. CDR3 nucleotides: TGTGCCAGCAGTGAAGGGGGGCACGAGCAGTACTTC. The entire variable domain, with the rest obtained from reference TRBV2 and TRBJ2-7, is as follows: EPEVTQTPSHQVTQMGQEVILRCVPISNHLYFYWYRQILGQKVEFLVSFYNNEISEKSEIFDDQFSVERPDGSNFTLKIRSTKLEDSAMYFCASSEGGHEQYFGPGTRLTVT.

The chain links TRBV28 to TRBJ2-1; D possibly matches TRBD1 or TRBD2 (5 bases each). Trimming pared 2 bases from V and 6 bases from J, leaving 14 bases between. The CDR3 covers 15 residues. Germline V gene data show CDR1 as MDHEN and CDR2 as SYDVKM. CDR3: CASSLGIRDLNEQFF. CDR3 nucleotide sequence: TGTGCCAGCAGTTTAGGGATTAGGGACCTCAATGAGCAGTTCTTC.

The rearrangement links TRBV10-1 to TRBJ2-3; 9 bases match TRBD2. Losses at the gene ends were 4 bases for V and 2 bases for J; bases not matched to a gene: 13. The CDR3 length is 18 residues. Germline V gene sequence: CDR1 WNHNN, CDR2 SYGVQD (reference sequence). The CDR3 loop reads CASSVSAGGAALTDTQYF. CDR3 in DNA: TGCGCCAGCAGTGTGTCAGCGGGGGGAGCCGCCCTCACAGATACGCAGTATTTT.

This chain uses TRBV11-2 with TRBJ1-1; 7 bases align to TRBD1. V lost 1 base, J lost 8 bases, and 7 bases stayed unmatched. The CDR3 spans 14 residues. Germline V gene sequence: CDR1 SGHAT, CDR2 FQNNGV. The CDR3 loop is CASSLAHDRAEAFF. The CDR3 coding sequence is TGTGCCAGCAGCTTAGCCCATGACAGGGCGGAAGCTTTCTTT. Drawing the rest from reference TRBV11-2 and TRBJ1-1, the complete variable domain is EAGVAQSPRYKIIEKRQSVAFWCNPISGHATLYWYQQILGQGPKLLIQFQNNGVVDDSQLPKDRFSAERLKGVDSTLKIQPAKLEDSAVYLCASSLAHDRAEAFFGQGTRLTVV.

About this clone itself: This sample includes further DNA sequences coding for the same CDR3. The chain carries TRBV9 and TRBJ1-6; possibly TRBD1 for D (5 bases). CDR3 length: 14 amino acids. Germline loops: CDR1 SGDLS, CDR2 YYNGEE. V was trimmed by 0 bases and J by 10 bases, leaving 11 bases between them. This chain's CDR3 is CASSVAGVGSPLHF. CDR3 nucleotide sequence: TGTGCCAGCAGCGTAGCGGGGGTTGGGTCACCCCTCCACTTT.

The chain uses TRBV5-1 and TRBJ1-1; TRBD1 matches at 7 bases. The CDR3 loop spans 15 amino acids. Trimming cost V 4 bases and J 1 base; bases outside gene matches: 7. Germline values: CDR1 SGHRS, CDR2 YFSETQ. CDR3 DNA sequence: TGCGCCAGCAGCATGGGACAGAACAAGAACACTGAAGCTTTCTTT. Its protein product is CASSMGQNKNTEAFF.

The chain has TRBV5-1 and TRBJ2-6, with D possibly being TRBD1 (5 bases). CDR1 and CDR2 (germline): SGHRS, YFSETQ. The CDR3 extends over 16 amino acids. V dropped 7 bases and J dropped 0 bases, with 14 bases sitting between them. CDR3 sequence (DNA): TGCGCCAGCGGCACAGGTACGAGCTCTGGGGCCAACGTCCTGACTTTC. Translated, it gives CASGTGTSSGANVLTF.

The rearrangement uses TRBV19 and TRBJ2-7, with TRBD2 as a possible D gene (6 bases). CDR3 length: 18 residues. CDR1 LNHDA and CDR2 SQIVND come from the germline V gene (reference sequence). V lost 5 bases to trimming and J lost 0 bases, with 23 bases between them. CDR3 sequence reads: CASSPADRFGTRSYEQYF. For the CDR3, the DNA is TGTGCCAGTAGTCCTGCAGACCGATTCGGGACTCGCTCCTACGAGCAGTACTTC. The whole variable domain, remainder taken from reference TRBV19 and TRBJ2-7, is DGGITQSPKYLFRKEGQNVTLSCEQNLNHDAMYWYRQDPGQGLRLIYYSQIVNDFQKGDIAEGYSVSREKKESFPLTVTSAQKNPTAFYLCASSPADRFGTRSYEQYFGPGTRLTVT.

The chain carries TRBV12-1 and TRBJ1-3. TRBV12-1 is reported as a pseudogene. The CDR3 has 12 residues. The CDR3: CASSSKADTIYF. The CDR3 DNA follows: TGTGCCAGCAGCTCGAAGGCCGACACCATATATTTT.

Of note for this clone: This sample also contains other DNA sequences that code for the same CDR3. The chain carries TRBV5-1 and TRBJ1-1; 9 positions agree with TRBD1. CDR3 size: 13 residues. Germline V gene lookup returns CDR1 SGHRS and CDR2 YFSETQ. V lost 3 bases, J lost 4 bases, and 1 base stayed unmatched. The CDR3 loop reads CASSWDRVTEAFF. DNA of the CDR3: TGCGCCAGCAGCTGGGACAGGGTCACTGAAGCTTTCTTT. Full variable domain (outside the CDR3, taken from reference TRBV5-1 and TRBJ1-1): KAGVTQTPRYLIKTRGQQVTLSCSPISGHRSVSWYQQTPGQGLQFLFEYFSETQRNKGNFPGRFSGRQFSNSRSEMNVSTLELGDSALYLCASSWDRVTEAFFGQGTRLTVV.

The chain recombines TRBV10-3 with TRBJ2-7; D remains unclear. This CDR3 contains 13 residues. From germline, CDR1 is ENHRY and CDR2 SYGVKD. The V gene lost 2 bases and the J gene lost 2 bases, with 7 bases spanning the gap. The CDR3 DNA reads TGTGCCATCAGTGAGGCAGAAACCTACGAGCAGTACTTC. Its protein is CAISEAETYEQYF.

J is TRBJ1-1 and V is TRBV28, with D uncertain. Germline loops: CDR1 MDHEN, CDR2 SYDVKM. CDR3 length: 13 amino acids. Deletions cut 6 bases from V and 6 bases from J, with 14 bases between. DNA of the CDR3: TGTGCCAGCAGCCCGACCAAAGGGCCTGAAGCTTTCTTT. Its protein product is CASSPTKGPEAFF.

The chain joins TRBV7-2 to TRBJ2-2, with TRBD2 identical over 9 bases. J gave up 6 bases and V 4 bases, and 3 bases lay outside the gene matches. The CDR3 has 14 residues. Germline CDR1 and CDR2: SGHTA and FQGNSA. The CDR3 region has the DNA TGTGCCAGCAGCTCGGGACTAGCAGCCGGGGAGCTGTTTTTT. Translated: CASSSGLAAGELFF.

For this clone: Other DNA sequences from this sample encode an identical CDR3 as well. The V call is TRBV7-2, the J call TRBJ2-3, with 14 bases lining up with TRBD2. Germline V gene lookup returns CDR1 SGHTA and CDR2 FQGNSA. The CDR3 sequence is 16 residues long. V dropped 3 bases and J dropped 5; count of bases not matched to a gene: 4. For the CDR3, the DNA is TGTGCCAGCAGCTTCGGACTAGCGGGAGGTGGAGATACGCAGTATTTT. Amino acid sequence: CASSFGLAGGGDTQYF.

The rearrangement uses TRBV30 and TRBJ1-6; unclear D gene. The CDR3 covers 14 residues. Trimming removed 0 bases at V and 4 bases at J, with 7 bases between. Germline CDR1 reads GTSNPN; CDR2 reads SVGIG (reference sequence). The CDR3 DNA sequence: TGTGCCTGGAGTGTGTCTGTGTATAATTCACCCCTCCACTTT. Encoded protein: CAWSVSVYNSPLHF.

The V and J genes are TRBV9 and TRBJ2-3, with D perhaps matching TRBD2 (5 bases). Germline V gene sequence: CDR1 SGDLS, CDR2 YYNGEE. This CDR3 comprises 16 residues. The V gene lost 2 bases and the J gene lost 0 bases, with 13 bases spanning the gap. The CDR3 loop reads CASSVGGTSSTDTQYF. In DNA form, the CDR3 reads TGTGCCAGCAGCGTCGGAGGAACATCTAGCACAGATACGCAGTATTTT.

V and J are TRBV5-6 and TRBJ2-2, with TRBD1 identical over 7 bases. Trimming at V came to 6 bases and at J to 1 base, leaving 3 bases not matched to a gene. CDR1 is SGHDT, CDR2 YYEEEE, per germline. The CDR3 length is 14 residues. The CDR3 region is CASTRGRNTGELFF. DNA for the CDR3: TGTGCCAGCACTAGGGGGCGGAACACCGGGGAGCTGTTTTTT.

Note on this clone: Other DNA sequences in this sample translate to the same CDR3. This chain connects TRBV19 to TRBJ1-1; D possibly corresponds to TRBD1 (5 bases). Germline loops: CDR1 LNHDA, CDR2 SQIVND (reference sequence). With 6 bases removed from V and 0 bases from J, the gap between germline ends came to 8 bases. There are 13 residues in the CDR3. The CDR3 region is CASSGRVNTEAFF. CDR3 bases: TGTGCCAGTAGCGGCAGGGTGAACACTGAAGCTTTCTTT.